The 6 T cell receptor beta chains below come from one sample, sequenced in a study of Graves' ophthalmopathy and Graves' hyperthyroidism (dated by TCRdb to the late 2010s). The sample was run on an Illumina HiSeq 2000. For repertoire sequencing, the TCR beta CDR3 regions were amplified from RNA transcripts. HTBI primers and the Qiagen OneStep RT-PCR kit were used in a first-round RT-PCR, which was followed by a second-round multiplex PCR, size selection and purification. Through fastp at Q25 and MiXCR, TCRdb rebuilt clones from the public reads, retaining in-frame beta chains. CDR3 protein sequences are deduplicated, and each keeps its most common genes and DNA. Here the sample has about 700,000 distinct CDR3 sequences; roughly two fifths occur a single time. The ten largest clones represent over 2.5% of the sample. Sequenced material: peripheral blood. Receptors originate from an adult man with Graves' ophthalmopathy.

This clonotype was counted a few times. The chain combines TRBV2 with TRBJ2-5, with D hard to call. Trimming shortened V by 4 bases and J by 1 base, and 10 bases separated the two germline ends. The V gene's germline CDR1 is SNHLY and CDR2 FYNNEI. The CDR3 has 14 residues. The DNA of the CDR3 is TGTGCCAGCAGTGGTTTTCCCCCCCAAGAGACCCAGTACTTC. Translating gives CASSGFPPQETQYF.

The chain has TRBV29-1 and TRBJ2-7; 10 bases are shared with TRBD1. Germline loops: CDR1 SQVTM, CDR2 ANQGSEA. This CDR3 is built from 12 residues. The V and J ends lost 6 bases and 3 bases, in that order; junction bases with no gene match: 2. The CDR3 coding sequence is TGCAGCGTGGACAGGGGGGGCTACGAGCAGTACTTC. Its translation is CSVDRGGYEQYF.

The sample holds many counts of this clonotype. V is TRBV20-1 and J is TRBJ1-4, with D uncertain. The V gene's germline CDR1 is DFQATT and CDR2 SNEGSKA (reference sequence). This CDR3 comprises 15 residues. V dropped 0 bases and J dropped 4 bases, with 12 bases sitting between them. The CDR3 DNA follows: TGCAGTGCTAGAGATCGTTCCGAGCTTAATGAAAAACTGTTTTTT. It encodes CSARDRSELNEKLFF.

This clonotype was counted ten times or more. This sequence joins TRBV20-1 and TRBJ1-2; D unresolved. The V end was cut by 5 bases, the J end by 4 bases, with 5 bases between. The CDR3 consists of 10 residues. Germline values: CDR1 DFQATT, CDR2 SNEGSKA (reference sequence). The CDR3 bases are TGCAGTGCTCCCAGCTATGGCTACACCTTC. Protein: CSAPSYGYTF.

The sample holds many counts of this clonotype. The chain couples TRBV2 to TRBJ2-7, with a weak D call TRBD1 (6 bases). The ends were cut back, 7 bases at V and 3 bases at J, with 16 bases in the middle. The germline V gene encodes CDR1 SNHLY and CDR2 FYNNEI. The CDR3 consists of 14 residues. The CDR3 protein is CASTTGPRGYEQYF. The CDR3 DNA reads TGTGCCAGCACTACAGGACCCAGGGGCTACGAGCAGTACTTC.

The chain couples TRBV20-1 to TRBJ1-5; D is possibly TRBD1 (5 bases). Germline V gene lookup returns CDR1 DFQATT and CDR2 SNEGSKA (reference sequence). The V and J ends lost 6 bases and 7 bases respectively, with 13 bases between them. The CDR3 loop spans 12 amino acids. CDR3 amino acids: CSAPGVGQPQHF. The CDR3, as DNA: TGCAGTGCCCCGGGGGTGGGACAGCCCCAGCATTTT.